This T cell receptor (beta chain) was retrieved from a study of shared clonotypes between healthy human individuals. Whole-study findings and limits: A reduction in generation probabilities was seen for non-shared clonotypes relative to those shared by all four donors. Rarefaction demonstrated incomplete sorted-subset sequencing despite large depth.

The CDR3 totals 14 residues. Trimming removed 7 bases from V and 6 bases from J; junction bases left unmatched: 5. Germline V gene lookup returns CDR1 MDHEN and CDR2 SYDVKM. With respect to this clone: Antigen unknown.

The assay was run at deep level. Here immunoSEQ multiplex PCR was the method, and the copy in TCRdb shows in-frame clones only, minus some. The sample records about 820,000 clones, almost 95% being singletons. As defined, naive CD8 cells were CD45RO-negative and positively selected for CCR7, with terminally differentiated effector memory CD45RA+ cells excluded. Sequencing used naive CD8+ T cells sorted from blood. This clonotype originated in a man aged 25-45 years in good health. This chain links TRBV28 with TRBJ2-7; 14 positions agree with TRBD2. CDR3 in amino acids: CASNLGLAGAEQYF. DNA for the CDR3: TGTGCCAGCAACCTGGGACTAGCGGGAGCCGAGCAGTACTTC.